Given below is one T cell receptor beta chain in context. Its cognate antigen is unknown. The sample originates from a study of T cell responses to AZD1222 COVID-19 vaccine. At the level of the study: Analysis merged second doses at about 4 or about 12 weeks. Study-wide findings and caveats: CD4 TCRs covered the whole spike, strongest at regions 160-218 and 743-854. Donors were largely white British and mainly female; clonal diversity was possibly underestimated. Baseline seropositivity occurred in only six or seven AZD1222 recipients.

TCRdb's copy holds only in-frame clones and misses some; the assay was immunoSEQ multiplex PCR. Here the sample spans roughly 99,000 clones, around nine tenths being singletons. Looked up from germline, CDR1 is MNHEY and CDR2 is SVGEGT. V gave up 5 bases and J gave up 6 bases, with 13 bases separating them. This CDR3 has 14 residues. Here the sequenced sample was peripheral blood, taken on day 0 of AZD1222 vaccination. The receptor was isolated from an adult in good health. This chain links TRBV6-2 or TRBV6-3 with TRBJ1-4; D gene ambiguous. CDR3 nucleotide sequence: TGTGCCAGCAGTCCCCGTCAGGAAGATGAAAAACTGTTTTTT. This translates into CASSPRQEDEKLFF.